This entry is about one T cell receptor beta chain. The sample is drawn from a study of blood T cell repertoires in COVID-19. CDR1 is LNHDA and CDR2 is SQIVND in the germline V gene (reference sequence). This CDR3 spans 16 amino acids. Trimming at V came to 7 bases and at J to 3 bases, leaving 9 bases not matched to a gene. The assay was immunoSEQ multiplex PCR, and TCRdb's table has in-frame clones only and misses some. Here the sample spans tens of thousands of clones, 70% to 80% being singletons. This chain connects TRBV19 to TRBJ2-2; 9 nucleotides line up with TRBD2. The sample taken for sequencing was peripheral blood. The source of this sequence is a human donor in a cohort sampled during active COVID-19. The CDR3 protein is CASTLAGGPDTGELFF. Here the CDR3 DNA reads TGTGCCAGTACTCTGGCGGGAGGGCCGGACACCGGGGAGCTGTTTTTT.